This T cell receptor beta chain was identified during a study of Graves' ophthalmopathy and Graves' hyperthyroidism. The CDR3 spans 14 residues. In germline, CDR1 is ENHRY, CDR2 SYGVKD. Germline trimming cut 6 bases from V and 3 bases from J; bases unmatched to any gene: 3. This clonotype has a count of ten or more. Using RNA transcripts, the TCR beta CDR3 regions were amplified. The first round was an RT-PCR with HTBI primers, and the second round was a multiplex PCR. TCRdb fed the multiplex PCR reads into MiXCR, producing one record per CDR3 protein. The sample holds some 250,000 distinct CDR3 sequences, 45% to 55% seen once.

The chain joins TRBV10-3 to TRBJ1-2; TRBD1 aligns across 11 bases. The sequence derives from an adult man with Graves' ophthalmopathy. The sequenced sample was peripheral blood. The DNA for the CDR3 is TGTGCCATCAGCGGACAGGGGGCCGACTATGGCTACACCTTC. Its translation is CAISGQGADYGYTF.